One sample yielded the 9 T cell receptor beta chains listed below, sequenced in a study of OX40 agonist ivuxolimab in advanced cancers. Only in-frame clones appear in the TCRdb table, and some are missing; sequencing was by immunoSEQ multiplex PCR. The sample has tens of thousands of clones, approximately 87% seen once. Sample: CD4+ or CD8+ T cells sorted from blood, taken in a trial of the OX40 agonist ivuxolimab. The receptors here all came from an adult with an advanced solid tumor such as melanoma, head and neck, liver or kidney cancer.

The chain carries TRBV28 and TRBJ1-2, with 8 bases identical to TRBD1. Germline V gene lookup returns CDR1 MDHEN and CDR2 SYDVKM. The CDR3 covers 14 residues. Losses at the gene ends were 5 bases for V and 7 bases for J; bases not matched to a gene: 9. In DNA, the CDR3 is TGTGCCAGCAGTCCCCCGGACAGGGCCCTTGGCTACACCTTC. This translates into CASSPPDRALGYTF.

V gene TRBV2 combines with J gene TRBJ1-2; no firm D call. V shed 1 base and J shed 5 bases, with 17 bases lying between them. The CDR3 covers 16 residues. Germline CDR1 is SNHLY and CDR2 is FYNNEI. The CDR3 loop reads CASSEEDYSSSYGYTF. CDR3 coding DNA: TGTGCCAGCAGTGAAGAGGACTATTCCTCTAGTTATGGCTACACCTTC.

The chain has TRBV7-2 and TRBJ2-5, with 9 bases lining up with TRBD2. Germline CDR1 SGHTA, CDR2 FQGNSA. Trimming cost V 5 bases and J 3 bases; bases outside gene matches: 4. The length of the CDR3 is 14 residues. Here the CDR3 reads CASSLGTSKETQYF. CDR3 sequence (DNA): TGTGCCAGCAGCCTAGGGACTAGCAAAGAGACCCAGTACTTC.

The J gene is TRBJ2-3, the V gene TRBV30; 13 bases line up with TRBD2. Germline CDR1 and CDR2: GTSNPN and SVGIG (reference sequence). The CDR3 is made up of 18 amino acids. V trimming: 3 bases; J trimming: 5 bases; junction bases outside the gene matches: 14. The chain's CDR3 is CAWSSYRTSGSFVDTQYF. Here the CDR3 DNA reads TGTGCCTGGAGCAGCTATAGGACTAGCGGGAGTTTTGTAGATACGCAGTATTTT.

Comment on this clone: This same CDR3 is encoded by further DNA sequences in the sample. This rearrangement joins TRBV18 to TRBJ2-5; no firm D call. Trimming left V 1 base short and J 2 bases short, with 5 bases between. The germline CDR1 and CDR2 sequences are KGHSH and LQKENI. This CDR3 is 13 amino acids long. The CDR3 nucleotides are TGTGCCAGCTCACCACGGGCACAAGAGACCCAGTACTTC. Protein product: CASSPRAQETQYF.

This clone was counted between two and nine times. The chain links TRBV11-2 to TRBJ1-1; TRBD1 might be the D (6 bases). V gave up 6 bases and J gave up 0 bases, with 8 bases separating them. CDR1 is SGHAT, CDR2 FQNNGV, per germline. The CDR3 is made up of 13 amino acids. CDR3 sequence reads: CASSGQMNTEAFF. The CDR3 DNA sequence: TGTGCCAGCAGTGGACAGATGAACACTGAAGCTTTCTTT.

The genes are TRBV9 and TRBJ2-3; D could derive from TRBD1 or TRBD2 (5 bases each). The CDR3 covers 15 residues. Trimming took 4 bases from V and 4 from J, leaving 16 bases between them. Germline V gene lookup returns CDR1 SGDLS and CDR2 YYNGEE. The CDR3 DNA is TGTGCCAGCAGCTACCGGGACGCCTACGCAGATACGCAGTATTTT. Encoded protein: CASSYRDAYADTQYF.

The gene calls are TRBV11-2 and TRBJ2-2, with a possible D match to TRBD1 (5 bases). From germline, CDR1 is SGHAT and CDR2 FQNNGV. There are 15 residues in the CDR3. V shed 0 bases and J shed 4 bases, with 9 bases lying between them. CDR3 nucleotides: TGTGCCAGCAGCTTAGAACCAGGGATCACCGGGGAGCTGTTTTTT. Translated, it gives CASSLEPGITGELFF.

V gene TRBV6-1 combines with J gene TRBJ1-5, with D perhaps matching TRBD1 (6 bases). Germline V gene data show CDR1 as MNHNS and CDR2 as SASEGT. The CDR3 is 14 residues long. In DNA, the CDR3 is TGTGCTACTAGGGGGGGGATCGGAATCATGGCCCAGCATTTT. It yields the protein CATRGGIGIMAQHF.